This is a list of T cell receptor beta chains from one sample in a study of T-cell reconstitution after alpha-beta-depleted transplantation in children. One entry per CDR3 protein results from TCRdb running MiXCR on the PCR reads. The repertoire includes 70,000 to 95,000 distinct CDR3 sequences, approximately 12% of them detected once, and 14% sits in the top ten. Material: PBMCs from the stem cell graft donor, obtained from the stem cell graft. The receptors come from a human donor who donated a stem cell graft to a child with inherited bone marrow failure. CDR3s include the opening cysteine and the closing phenylalanine or tryptophan. The order of the fields is clone size, J gene, D gene, V gene, CDR3 DNA, CDR3 protein. D genes are given only for firm matches. Size tells how often a clone was seen (once, few, many) or the class of an expanded clone, and some rows leave it out.

>many|TRBJ2-3|NA|TRBV5-1
TGCGCCAGCGGAGAGAGGGGGGACGACACAGATACGCAGTATTTT
CASGERGDDTDTQYF
>few|TRBJ2-7|NA|TRBV2
TGTGCCAGCATGGCCCATGAGGGGAACTACGAGCAGTACTTC
CASMAHEGNYEQYF
>many|TRBJ2-2|NA|TRBV6-2/TRBV6-3
TGTGCCAGCAGCCCTTTTTCCGGGGAGCTGTTTTTT
CASSPFSGELFF
>many|TRBJ2-7|NA|TRBV4-2
TGTGCCAGCAGCCAAGACGAGGCTCGGGCCTACGAGCAGTACTTC
CASSQDEARAYEQYF
>many|TRBJ2-1|NA|TRBV4-3
TGCGCCAGCAGCCAAGATATCCTTTACAATGAGCAGTTCTTC
CASSQDILYNEQFF
>many|TRBJ2-1|TRBD1|TRBV29-1
TGCAGCGTGCTCCCCGGGACAGGGGATTACAATGAGCAGTTCTTC
CSVLPGTGDYNEQFF
>many|TRBJ2-3|TRBD1|TRBV29-1
TGCAGCGCACGGGACAGTTGGGCAGATACGCAGTATTTT
CSARDSWADTQYF
>many|TRBJ2-3|NA|TRBV11-2
TGTGCCAGCAGCCCCTATTTTGGGGGCAGCACAGATACGCAGTATTTT
CASSPYFGGSTDTQYF
>many|TRBJ2-1|TRBD2|TRBV7-2
TGTGCCAGCTCGCGGCGGGGGGGAAGTTTAAACAATGAGCAGTTCTTC
CASSRRGGSLNNEQFF
>NA|TRBJ2-6|NA|TRBV24-1
TGTGCCACCAGTGATTCCCTCCGAGGCAGACCCGAAGTAGTTGGGGCCAACGTCCTGACTTTC
CATSDSLRGRPEVVGANVLTF
>NA|TRBJ1-2|TRBD1|TRBV20-1
TGCAGTGCCAGTGGGGCAAACAGGGGATCTACCTTC
CSASGANRGSTF
>many|TRBJ1-1|NA|TRBV6-5
TGTGCCAGCAGTTACTCGGCCAGGGGGAACACTGAAGCTTTCTTT
CASSYSARGNTEAFF
>NA|TRBJ2-2|TRBD1|TRBV4-2
TGTGCCAGCAGCCAAGAAGCGGACAGGGGCACCGGGGAGCTGTTTTTT
CASSQEADRGTGELFF
>few|TRBJ2-5|TRBD1|TRBV19
TGTGCCAGTAAAAGGACAGGGGGCTTGAAGACCCAGTACTTC
CASKRTGGLKTQYF
>once|TRBJ1-2|NA|TRBV7-1
TGTGCCAGCAGCTCCACGTTGCTCGGGCATCAGACAGTTGCCTTC
CASSSTLLGHQTVAF
>few|TRBJ1-3|NA|TRBV20-1
TGCAGTGCTAGCTTTGGCCTCGACTCTGGAAACACCATATATTTT
CSASFGLDSGNTIYF
>many|TRBJ2-2|NA|TRBV7-2
TGTGCCAGCAGCCCACAAACGGGGGAGCTGTTTTTT
CASSPQTGELFF
>many|TRBJ2-5|NA|TRBV9
TGTGCCAGCGGCCGGGAGAGCGGTCAAGAGACCCAGTACTTC
CASGRESGQETQYF
>many|TRBJ2-7|TRBD2|TRBV7-2
TGTGCCAGCAGCTTAGTTGCTAGCGGGGGAAGCTACGAGCAGTACTTC
CASSLVASGGSYEQYF
>many|TRBJ2-3|NA|TRBV20-1
TGCAGTGCTAGGGCCCGAAACACAGATACGCAGTATTTT
CSARARNTDTQYF
>many|TRBJ2-3|NA|TRBV25-1
TGTGCCAGCAATCTCTGGCGGGGCACAGATACGCAGTATTTT
CASNLWRGTDTQYF
>many|TRBJ1-1|NA|TRBV10-3
TGTGCCATCAGTGCAGGGATCGCTGAAGCTTTCTTT
CAISAGIAEAFF
>many|TRBJ2-2|TRBD2|TRBV7-9
TGTGCCAGCATCGTGCCCCGGGAGGGCCCGAACACCGGGGAGCTGTTTTTT
CASIVPREGPNTGELFF
>many|TRBJ1-1|NA|TRBV7-9
TGTGCCAGCAGCGAGGACGGATACAGCACTGAAGCTTTCTTT
CASSEDGYSTEAFF
>many|TRBJ2-2|NA|TRBV4-2
TGTGCCAGCAGCCAAGTTCGGGGTAACGGGGAGCTGTTTTTT
CASSQVRGNGELFF
>few|TRBJ2-3|NA|TRBV7-3
TGTGCCAGCAGCTTAGGGGCGGGAAAGGAGGCAGATACGCAGTATTTT
CASSLGAGKEADTQYF
>many|TRBJ2-2|NA|TRBV6-2/TRBV6-3
TGTGCCAGCAGTTACCTCGCTGGCTACACCGGGGAGCTGTTTTTT
CASSYLAGYTGELFF
>few|TRBJ2-3|NA|TRBV7-2
TGTGCCAGCAGCCCCGACTACTATCGCACAGATACGCAGTATTTT
CASSPDYYRTDTQYF
>NA|TRBJ1-2|TRBD1|TRBV7-9
TGTGCCAGCAGCTTCGGGACAGGGCGTGGTGGCTACACCTTC
CASSFGTGRGGYTF
>many|TRBJ1-2|NA|TRBV7-9
TGTGCCAGCAGCTTAGGGGTCAGGACTAACTATGGCTACACCTTC
CASSLGVRTNYGYTF
>many|TRBJ2-2|TRBD2|TRBV12-3/TRBV12-4
TGTGCCAGCAGTTTTGGGACTAGCGGGAGTAGTACCGGGGAGCTGTTTTTT
CASSFGTSGSSTGELFF
>few|TRBJ1-5|NA|TRBV7-2
TGTGCCAGCAGCCCCCACAGAAATCAGCCCCAGCATTTT
CASSPHRNQPQHF
>many|TRBJ2-3|NA|TRBV18
TGTGCCAGCTCACCATCCCCTAGCACAGATACGCAGTATTTT
CASSPSPSTDTQYF
>NA|TRBJ1-5|NA|TRBV28
TGTGCCAGCTCGGGTCATAGGGCCAATCAGCCCCAGCATTTT
CASSGHRANQPQHF
>medium-sized|TRBJ2-7|NA|TRBV5-1
TGCGCCAGCAGCTTGGGAGGAGTACAATACTCCTACGAGCAGTACTTC
CASSLGGVQYSYEQYF
>many|TRBJ2-3|TRBD2|TRBV5-1
TGCGCCAGCAGCTTGGAGGTAGCGGGAGGAGCAGATACGCAGTATTTT
CASSLEVAGGADTQYF
>few|TRBJ2-7|TRBD1|TRBV9
TGTGCCAGCAGCTCCACGGCAGGGGGCTACGAGCAGTACTTC
CASSSTAGGYEQYF
>NA|TRBJ2-1|TRBD2|TRBV7-9
TGTGCCAGCAGCCAGGGACTAGTGGGGGGGCCGGATGAGCAGTTCTTC
CASSQGLVGGPDEQFF
>many|TRBJ1-1|NA|TRBV7-9
TGTGCCAGCAGCTTATCGGGGGGGAGATTGAACACTGAAGCTTTCTTT
CASSLSGGRLNTEAFF
>many|TRBJ1-4|NA|TRBV20-1
TGCAGTGCGAGCGAGGGGGATGAAAAACTGTTTTTT
CSASEGDEKLFF
>many|TRBJ2-3|NA|TRBV5-6
TGTGCCAGCAGCTCGCCGGGACAAACGGGGAGGGATACGCAGTATTTT
CASSSPGQTGRDTQYF
>many|TRBJ1-5|NA|TRBV7-2
TGTGCCAGCAGCTTAGTGGGGGCCCAAGGGCCGCCCCAGCATTTT
CASSLVGAQGPPQHF
>few|TRBJ1-2|NA|TRBV4-3
TGCGCCAGCAGCCAAGATATGACAGGACGATACTATGGCTACACCTTC
CASSQDMTGRYYGYTF
>NA|TRBJ2-7|NA|TRBV7-8
TGTGCCAGCGGATCCAGAGACCACTACGAGCAGTACTTC
CASGSRDHYEQYF
>many|TRBJ1-5|TRBD1|TRBV10-3
TGTGCCATCAGGGGGACAGGGGGCGATCAGCCCCAGCATTTT
CAIRGTGGDQPQHF
>many|TRBJ1-4|NA|TRBV7-2
TGTGCCAGCAGCCTCAACACGGGGAATGAAAAACTGTTTTTT
CASSLNTGNEKLFF
>few|TRBJ1-1|NA|TRBV7-3
TGTGCCAGCAGCGTAGGGCAGGGGCGAGAGACTGAAGCTTTCTTT
CASSVGQGRETEAFF
>many|TRBJ2-2|TRBD1|TRBV5-1
TGCGCCAGCAGCTGGAATCCCGGGACAGGAGGCACCGGGGAGCTGTTTTTT
CASSWNPGTGGTGELFF
>few|TRBJ1-1|NA|TRBV7-8
TGTGCCAGCAGCTTAGCCATACCTGGATTGAACACTGAAGCTTTCTTT
CASSLAIPGLNTEAFF
>NA|TRBJ2-2|TRBD1|TRBV5-5
TGTGCCAGCACCAATCACAGGGGGGAGAACACCGGGGAGCTGTTTTTT
CASTNHRGENTGELFF
>many|TRBJ2-7|NA|TRBV5-1
TGCGCCACCTATCCACGGATCGTCTACGAGCAGTACTTC
CATYPRIVYEQYF
>many|TRBJ1-5|NA|TRBV7-2
TGTGCCAGCAGCCCCGAAAGGGGCCAGCCCCAGCATTTT
CASSPERGQPQHF
>many|TRBJ2-5|NA|TRBV27
TGTGCCAGCAGTTCCCGCGCGCCACAGTACCAAGAGACCCAGTACTTC
CASSSRAPQYQETQYF
>many|TRBJ2-2|NA|TRBV11-2
TGTGCCAGCAGCTTACGATCCACAGAAAGAAACACCGGGGAGCTGTTTTTT
CASSLRSTERNTGELFF
>many|TRBJ1-1|NA|TRBV4-2
TGTGCCAGCAGCCACCGCAGGGGAGTCGCTGAAGCTTTCTTT
CASSHRRGVAEAFF
>NA|TRBJ1-1|NA|TRBV3-1
TGTGCCAGCAGCCAAGATTGGGGGGGGAACACTGAAGCTTTCTTT
CASSQDWGGNTEAFF
>many|TRBJ2-1|NA|TRBV6-5
TGTGCCAGCAGTTACTCGTCAGGGGGGATTTCTCAGTTCTTC
CASSYSSGGISQFF
>NA|TRBJ1-2|NA|TRBV12-5
TGTGCTAGTGGTTCGGGGGGAGGTGGCTACACCTTC
CASGSGGGGYTF
>many|TRBJ1-1|NA|TRBV5-1
TGCGCCAGCAGCTTGGCAGGGGACACTGAAGCTTTCTTT
CASSLAGDTEAFF
>NA|TRBJ2-1|NA|TRBV11-3
TGTGCCAGCAGCGAGGCCTACTCCTACAATGAGCAGTTCTTC
CASSEAYSYNEQFF